This T cell receptor beta chain emerged from a study of cytomegalovirus exposure and HLA in healthy donors. The data were produced by immunoSEQ multiplex PCR, yet TCRdb's version contains in-frame clones alone and is incomplete. The sample holds 50,000 to 65,000 clones, about 96% seen once. Looked up from germline, CDR1 is SGHTA and CDR2 is FQGNSA. The CDR3 has 16 residues. V shed 5 bases and J 12 bases; nucleotides not matched to a gene: 12. The rearrangement links TRBV7-2 to TRBJ2-1, with 14 positions matching TRBD2. The sequenced material came from PBMCs. This clonotype was obtained from a woman aged 18-30 years in good health and CMV-seronegative. CDR3 sequence: CASSAGWTSGGSLQFF. As DNA, the CDR3 is TGTGCCAGCAGCGCGGGATGGACTAGCGGGGGGTCATTGCAGTTCTTC.